The present T cell receptor (beta chain) was sequenced within a study of T cell responses to AZD1222 COVID-19 vaccine. Study-level findings and limits: Donors skewed white British and female; clonal diversity was possibly underestimated.

Sequencing was performed with immunoSEQ multiplex PCR; in TCRdb, only in-frame clones are kept and a portion is missing. The table lists fewer than 200,000 clones, around nine tenths of them singletons. The CDR3 extends over 16 amino acids. Trimming pared 0 bases from V and 4 bases from J, leaving 16 bases between. About this clone itself: Its antigen is undetermined.

The chain combines TRBV5-3 with TRBJ2-5; no firm D call. TRBV5-3 is annotated as an ORF whose role is uncertain. The TCR originated in an adult who received the AZD1222 COVID-19 vaccine. Material: peripheral blood, obtained 28 days after the second AZD1222 dose. Written as DNA, the CDR3 is TGTGCCAGAAGCTTGGTGGATGGCCAGCCCCGAGAGACCCAGTACTTC. Encoded protein: CARSLVDGQPRETQYF.